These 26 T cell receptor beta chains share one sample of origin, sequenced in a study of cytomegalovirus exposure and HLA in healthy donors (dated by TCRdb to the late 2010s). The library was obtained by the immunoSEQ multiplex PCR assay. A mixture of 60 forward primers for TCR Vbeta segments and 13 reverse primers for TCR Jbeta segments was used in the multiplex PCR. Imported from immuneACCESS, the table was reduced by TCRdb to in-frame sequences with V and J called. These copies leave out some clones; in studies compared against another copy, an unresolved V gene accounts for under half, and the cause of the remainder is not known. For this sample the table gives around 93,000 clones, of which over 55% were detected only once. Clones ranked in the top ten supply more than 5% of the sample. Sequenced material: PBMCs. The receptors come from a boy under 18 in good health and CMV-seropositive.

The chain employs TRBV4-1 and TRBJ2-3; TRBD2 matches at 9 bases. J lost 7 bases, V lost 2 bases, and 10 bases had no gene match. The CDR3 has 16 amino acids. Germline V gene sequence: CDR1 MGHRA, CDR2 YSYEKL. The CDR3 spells CASSQPLAGRSYTQYF. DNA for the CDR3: TGCGCCAGCAGCCAACCCCTAGCGGGGAGATCATATACGCAGTATTTT.

The CDR3, as DNA: TGTGCCAGCAGTTTGGACAGATACAATGAGCAGTTCTTC. It is translated as CASSLDRYNEQFF. The rearrangement links TRBV2 to TRBJ2-1; D may be TRBD1 (6 bases). V was trimmed by 5 bases and J by 4 bases, leaving 9 bases between them. Germline V CDR1 and CDR2: SNHLY, FYNNEI. This CDR3 comprises 13 residues.

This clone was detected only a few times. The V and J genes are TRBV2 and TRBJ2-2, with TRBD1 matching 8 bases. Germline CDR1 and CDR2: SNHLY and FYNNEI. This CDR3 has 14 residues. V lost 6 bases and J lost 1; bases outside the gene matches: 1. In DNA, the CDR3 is TGTGCCAGCAGCGGACAGGGGAACACCGGGGAGCTGTTTTTT. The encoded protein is CASSGQGNTGELFF. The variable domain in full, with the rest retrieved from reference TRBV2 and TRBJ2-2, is EPEVTQTPSHQVTQMGQEVILRCVPISNHLYFYWYRQILGQKVEFLVSFYNNEISEKSEIFDDQFSVERPDGSNFTLKIRSTKLEDSAMYFCASSGQGNTGELFFGEGSRLTVL.

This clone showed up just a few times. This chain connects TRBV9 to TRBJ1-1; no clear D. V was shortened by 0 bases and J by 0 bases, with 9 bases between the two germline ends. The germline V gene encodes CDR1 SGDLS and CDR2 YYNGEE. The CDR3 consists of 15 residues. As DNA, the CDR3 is TGTGCCAGCAGCGTAGATGTGGAGGTGAACACTGAAGCTTTCTTT. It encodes CASSVDVEVNTEAFF.

CDR3 amino acids: CASVQGMNTEAFF. The CDR3 DNA sequence: TGTGCCAGCGTCCAGGGAATGAACACTGAAGCTTTCTTT. V gene TRBV18 combines with J gene TRBJ1-1; the D gene is possibly TRBD1 (5 bases). Germline values: CDR1 KGHSH, CDR2 LQKENI. Trimming stripped 8 bases from V and 0 bases from J, with 10 bases between. There are 13 residues in the CDR3.

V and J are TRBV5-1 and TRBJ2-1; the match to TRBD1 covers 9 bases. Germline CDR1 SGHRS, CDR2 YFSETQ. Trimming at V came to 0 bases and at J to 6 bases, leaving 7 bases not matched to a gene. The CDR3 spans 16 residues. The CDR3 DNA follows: TGCGCCAGCAGCTTGGTATGGACAGGGGCAAGCAATGAGCAGTTCTTC. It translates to CASSLVWTGASNEQFF.

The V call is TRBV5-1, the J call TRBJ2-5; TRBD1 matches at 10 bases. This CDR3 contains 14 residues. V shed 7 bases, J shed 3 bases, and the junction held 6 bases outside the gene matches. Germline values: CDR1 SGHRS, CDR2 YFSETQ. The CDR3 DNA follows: TGCGCCAGCGTCCGGGACAGGGGCGAAGAGACCCAGTACTTC. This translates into CASVRDRGEETQYF.

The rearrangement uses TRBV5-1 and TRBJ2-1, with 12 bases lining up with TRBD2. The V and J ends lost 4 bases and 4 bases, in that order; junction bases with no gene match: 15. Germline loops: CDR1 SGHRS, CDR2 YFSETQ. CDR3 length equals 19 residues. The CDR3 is CASSPGIASGGAKYNEQFF. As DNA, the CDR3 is TGCGCCAGCAGCCCGGGGATCGCTAGCGGGGGGGCGAAATACAATGAGCAGTTCTTC.

In nucleotides, the CDR3 is TGTGCCAGCAGCCCAACAGGGTTCGAGACCCAGTACTTC. Amino acid sequence: CASSPTGFETQYF. The chain recombines TRBV7-8 with TRBJ2-5, with D perhaps matching TRBD1 (6 bases). V was trimmed by 5 bases and J by 5 bases, leaving 12 bases between them. The CDR3 spans 13 residues. Germline lookup yields CDR1 SGHVS and CDR2 FQNEAQ. Based on the CDR3 plus reference TRBV7-8 and TRBJ2-5, the full variable domain is GAGVSQSPRYKVAKRGQDVALRCDPISGHVSLFWYQQALGQGPEFLTYFQNEAQLDKSGLPSDRFFAERPEGSVSTLKIQRTQQEDSAVYLCASSPTGFETQYFGPGTRLLVL.

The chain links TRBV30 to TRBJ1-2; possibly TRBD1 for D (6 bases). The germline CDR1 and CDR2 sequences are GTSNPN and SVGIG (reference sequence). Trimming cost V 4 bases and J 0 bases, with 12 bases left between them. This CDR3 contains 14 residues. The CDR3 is CAWIGDTSNYGYTF. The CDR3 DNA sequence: TGTGCCTGGATAGGGGACACCTCTAACTATGGCTACACCTTC.

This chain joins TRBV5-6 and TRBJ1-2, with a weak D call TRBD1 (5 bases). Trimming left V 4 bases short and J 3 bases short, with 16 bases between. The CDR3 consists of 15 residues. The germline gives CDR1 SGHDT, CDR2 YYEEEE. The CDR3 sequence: CASSRRLTVDYGYTF. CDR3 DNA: TGTGCCAGCAGCCGTAGATTGACAGTGGACTATGGCTACACCTTC.

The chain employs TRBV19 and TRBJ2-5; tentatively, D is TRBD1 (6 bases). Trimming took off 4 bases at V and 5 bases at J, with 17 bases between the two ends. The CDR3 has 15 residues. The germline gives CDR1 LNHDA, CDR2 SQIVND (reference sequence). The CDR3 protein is CASSTTQGIRETQYF. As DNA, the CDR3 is TGTGCCAGTAGTACCACACAGGGTATTAGGGAGACCCAGTACTTC.

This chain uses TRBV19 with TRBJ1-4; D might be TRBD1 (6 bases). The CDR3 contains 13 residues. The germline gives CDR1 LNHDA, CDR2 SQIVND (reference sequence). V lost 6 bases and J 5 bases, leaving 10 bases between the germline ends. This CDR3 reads CASSDRTNEKLFF. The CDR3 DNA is TGTGCCAGTAGCGACAGGACCAATGAAAAACTGTTTTTT.

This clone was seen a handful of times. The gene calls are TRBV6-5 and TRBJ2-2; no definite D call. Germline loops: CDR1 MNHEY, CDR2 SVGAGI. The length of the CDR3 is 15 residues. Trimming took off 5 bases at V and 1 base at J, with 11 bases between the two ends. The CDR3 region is CASSVASLNTGELFF. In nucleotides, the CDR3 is TGTGCCAGCAGTGTCGCCTCACTGAACACCGGGGAGCTGTTTTTT.

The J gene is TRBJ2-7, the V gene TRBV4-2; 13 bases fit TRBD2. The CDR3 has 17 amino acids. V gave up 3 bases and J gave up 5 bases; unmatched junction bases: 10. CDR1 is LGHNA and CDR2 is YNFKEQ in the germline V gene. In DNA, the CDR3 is TGTGCCAGCAGCCATCCTTTGACTAGCGGGGGGCCCCACGAGCAGTACTTC. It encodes CASSHPLTSGGPHEQYF.

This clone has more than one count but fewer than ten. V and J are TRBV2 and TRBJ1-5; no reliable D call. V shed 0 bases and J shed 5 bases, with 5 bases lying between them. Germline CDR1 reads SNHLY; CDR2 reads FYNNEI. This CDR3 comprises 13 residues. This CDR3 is CASSEARDQPQHF. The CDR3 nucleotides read TGTGCCAGCAGTGAAGCCCGGGATCAGCCCCAGCATTTT.

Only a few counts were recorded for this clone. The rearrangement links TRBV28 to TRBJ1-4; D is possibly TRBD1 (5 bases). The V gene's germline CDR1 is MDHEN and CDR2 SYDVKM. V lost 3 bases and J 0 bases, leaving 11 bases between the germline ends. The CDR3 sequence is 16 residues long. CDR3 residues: CASSFPQAATNEKLFF. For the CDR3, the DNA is TGTGCCAGCAGTTTCCCACAGGCCGCAACTAATGAAAAACTGTTTTTT.

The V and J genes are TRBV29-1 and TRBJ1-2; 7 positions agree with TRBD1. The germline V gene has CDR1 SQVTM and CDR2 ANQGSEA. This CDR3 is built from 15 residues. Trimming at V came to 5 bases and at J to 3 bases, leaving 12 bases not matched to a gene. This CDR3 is CSVPNRDRSDYGYTF. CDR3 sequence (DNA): TGCAGCGTTCCAAACCGGGACAGATCCGACTATGGCTACACCTTC.

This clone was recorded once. CDR3 nucleotide sequence: TGTGCCAGCAGTCAGGGGGGTTTTGGGGAAAAACTGTTTTTT. This gives the protein CASSQGGFGEKLFF. V gene TRBV6-5 combines with J gene TRBJ1-4; 7 nucleotides match TRBD1. From germline, CDR1 is MNHEY and CDR2 SVGAGI. V shed 5 bases, J shed 8 bases, and the junction held 8 bases outside the gene matches. The CDR3 covers 14 residues.

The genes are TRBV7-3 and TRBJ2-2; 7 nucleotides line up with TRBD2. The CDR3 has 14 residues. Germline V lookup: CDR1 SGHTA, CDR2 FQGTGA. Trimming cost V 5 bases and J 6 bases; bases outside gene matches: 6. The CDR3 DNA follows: TGTGCCAGCAGCCCGGAGACTAGCCCCGGGGAGCTGTTTTTT. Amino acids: CASSPETSPGELFF.

The CDR3 sequence: CATSRGDRGEAFF. DNA for the CDR3: TGTGCCACCAGCAGAGGGGACAGGGGGGAGGCTTTCTTT. The chain is built from TRBV15 and TRBJ1-1, with 11 bases fitting TRBD1. Trimming cost V 1 base and J 11 bases; bases outside gene matches: 3. Germline CDR1 and CDR2: LNHNV and YYDKDF (reference sequence). The CDR3 spans 13 residues.

The CDR3 nucleotides are TGTGCCAGCAGCTGGAGGACAGGGGGCGAATTCTTC. Encoded protein: CASSWRTGGEFF. The chain recombines TRBV7-7 with TRBJ2-1; the match to TRBD1 covers 11 bases. From germline, CDR1 is SSHAT and CDR2 FNYEAQ (reference sequence). This CDR3 region has 12 residues. Unmatched junction bases numbered 6, after V lost 4 bases and J lost 16 bases.

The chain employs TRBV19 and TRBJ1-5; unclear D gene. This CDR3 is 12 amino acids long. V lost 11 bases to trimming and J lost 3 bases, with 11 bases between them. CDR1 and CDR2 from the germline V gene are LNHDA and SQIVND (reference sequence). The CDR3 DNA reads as TGTGCCGCTGGGCAGCTCAATCAGCCCCAGCATTTT. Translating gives CAAGQLNQPQHF.

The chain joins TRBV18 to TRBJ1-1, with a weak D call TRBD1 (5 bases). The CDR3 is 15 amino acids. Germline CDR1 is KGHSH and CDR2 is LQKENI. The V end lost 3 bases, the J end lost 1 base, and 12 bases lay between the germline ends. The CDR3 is CASSPGVGANTEAFF. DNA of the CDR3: TGTGCCAGCTCACCGGGCGTTGGGGCGAACACTGAAGCTTTCTTT.

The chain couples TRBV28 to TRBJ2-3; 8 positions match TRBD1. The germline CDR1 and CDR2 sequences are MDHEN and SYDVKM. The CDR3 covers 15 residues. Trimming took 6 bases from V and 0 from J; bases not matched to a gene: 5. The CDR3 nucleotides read TGTGCCAGCAGATCCGGGACAGGCAGCACAGATACGCAGTATTTT. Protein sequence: CASRSGTGSTDTQYF. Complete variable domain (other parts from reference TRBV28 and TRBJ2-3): DVKVTQSSRYLVKRTGEKVFLECVQDMDHENMFWYRQDPGLGLRLIYFSYDVKMKEKGDIPEGYSVSREKKERFSLILESASTNQTSMYLCASRSGTGSTDTQYFGPGTRLTVL.

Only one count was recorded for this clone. The CDR3 loop reads CASSPLRASGVTYEQYF. CDR3 nucleotide sequence: TGTGCCAGCTCACCACTTAGGGCTAGCGGGGTTACCTACGAGCAGTACTTC. The genes are TRBV18 and TRBJ2-7, with 9 bases aligning to TRBD2. V lost 1 base and J lost 2; bases outside the gene matches: 9. The germline V gene encodes CDR1 KGHSH and CDR2 LQKENI. The CDR3 extends over 17 amino acids.